The 21 T cell receptor beta chains given below trace back to one sample, sequenced in a study of T cell therapy after organ transplantation. Their antigens remain unidentified. Sample time point: 20-29 weeks after completion of therapy. Assay: immunoSEQ multiplex PCR; the TCRdb copy retains only in-frame clones and omits some. Of fewer than 25,000 clones listed, about four fifths are singletons. Material: CD8+ T cells from blood, obtained after autologous CMV-specific T cell therapy. These receptors were collected from a human patient who had received a solid organ transplant and had CMV disease. Some T cells may originate from the graft donor.

This clone showed up just a few times. The chain uses TRBV19 and TRBJ1-2, with D perhaps matching TRBD1 (5 bases). V shed 3 bases and J shed 2 bases, with 10 bases lying between them. CDR1 and CDR2 from the germline V gene are LNHDA and SQIVND (reference sequence). CDR3 length: 14 amino acids. CDR3 sequence reads: CASSMGLRNYGYTF. CDR3 DNA sequence: TGTGCCAGTAGTATGGGACTCCGCAACTATGGCTACACCTTC.

The chain carries TRBV19 and TRBJ2-7, with 7 bases identical to TRBD2. Trimming took 6 bases from V and 2 from J; bases not matched to a gene: 7. The CDR3 consists of 14 residues. Per germline, CDR1 LNHDA and CDR2 SQIVND (reference sequence). CDR3 nucleotides: TGTGCCAGTAGCGCAGCGGGGCGTGCCTACGAGCAGTACTTC. Residues: CASSAAGRAYEQYF. Full variable domain (missing parts from reference TRBV19 and TRBJ2-7): DGGITQSPKYLFRKEGQNVTLSCEQNLNHDAMYWYRQDPGQGLRLIYYSQIVNDFQKGDIAEGYSVSREKKESFPLTVTSAQKNPTAFYLCASSAAGRAYEQYFGPGTRLTVT.

The gene calls are TRBV6-5 and TRBJ1-2; 7 bases are shared with TRBD1. From germline, CDR1 is MNHEY and CDR2 SVGAGI. V gave up 3 bases and J gave up 4 bases; unmatched junction bases: 8. This CDR3 spans 15 amino acids. The CDR3 DNA sequence: TGTGCCAGCAGTTATGGGACAGAATCCTTCTATGGCTACACCTTC. It encodes CASSYGTESFYGYTF.

The J gene is TRBJ2-7, the V gene TRBV29-1; no firm D call. Deletions cut 0 bases from V and 0 bases from J, with 15 bases between. This CDR3 spans 16 amino acids. Germline loops: CDR1 SQVTM, CDR2 ANQGSEA. CDR3 sequence: CSVEDDAELGSYEQYF. In DNA, the CDR3 is TGCAGCGTTGAAGATGATGCGGAGTTAGGCTCCTACGAGCAGTACTTC.

This clone is deemed medium-sized. The rearrangement links TRBV28 to TRBJ1-2, with D uncertain. Trimming removed 3 bases at V and 0 bases at J, with 8 bases between. CDR3 length: 14 residues. CDR1 is MDHEN and CDR2 is SYDVKM in the germline V gene. The CDR3 sequence is CASSLYGPNYGYTF. CDR3 bases: TGTGCCAGCAGTTTGTATGGCCCTAACTATGGCTACACCTTC.

This clone was recorded a few times. This chain joins TRBV28 and TRBJ2-3; TRBD2 aligns across 8 bases. V lost 5 bases, J lost 1 base, and 2 bases stayed unmatched. From germline, CDR1 is MDHEN and CDR2 SYDVKM. This CDR3 region has 14 residues. Here the CDR3 reads CASSRSGGTDTQYF. CDR3 sequence (DNA): TGTGCCAGCAGTCGTAGCGGGGGCACAGATACGCAGTATTTT.

V and J are TRBV6-5 and TRBJ1-6; TRBD1 might be the D (5 bases). Germline CDR1 reads MNHEY; CDR2 reads SVGAGI. This CDR3 region has 15 residues. V was cut by 2 bases and J by 9 bases, with 14 bases left in between. The CDR3 reads CASSYTTLGASPLHF. CDR3 bases: TGTGCCAGCAGTTACACAACGCTCGGGGCTTCACCCCTCCACTTT.

The rearrangement uses TRBV13 and TRBJ2-1; D gene unclear. V dropped 5 bases and J dropped 7 bases, with 18 bases sitting between them. The CDR3 loop spans 15 amino acids. Per germline, CDR1 PRHDT and CDR2 FYEKMQ (reference sequence). This CDR3 reads CASSPYSPTANEQFF. DNA for the CDR3: TGTGCCAGCAGCCCCTATTCCCCTACGGCAAATGAGCAGTTCTTC. Full variable domain (rest looked up from reference TRBV13 and TRBJ2-1): AAGVIQSPRHLIKEKRETATLKCYPIPRHDTVYWYQQGPGQDPQFLISFYEKMQSDKGSIPDRFSAQQFSDYHSELNMSSLELGDSALYFCASSPYSPTANEQFFGPGTRLTVL.

The chain employs TRBV5-8 and TRBJ2-3; D uncertain. Trimming took 7 bases from V and 3 from J, leaving 6 bases between them. Germline loops: CDR1 SGHTS, CDR2 YDEGEE. This CDR3 region has 11 residues. This CDR3 is CASRLTDTQYF. The CDR3 DNA follows: TGTGCCAGCCGGCTAACAGATACGCAGTATTTT.

The chain couples TRBV4-3 to TRBJ1-2; 8 bases match TRBD1. This CDR3 spans 17 amino acids. J lost 8 bases, V lost 0 bases, and 14 bases had no gene match. CDR1 LGHNA and CDR2 YSLEER come from the germline V gene. This chain's CDR3 is CASSQEWGPGGLQGYTF. The DNA of the CDR3 is TGCGCCAGCAGCCAAGAATGGGGTCCAGGGGGCCTGCAGGGCTACACCTTC.

This chain connects TRBV7-9 to TRBJ2-1; weak D call: TRBD2 (6 bases). With 1 base removed from V and 2 bases from J, the gap between germline ends came to 9 bases. Germline V lookup: CDR1 SEHNR, CDR2 FQNEAQ (reference sequence). The CDR3 is 15 residues long. The CDR3 loop reads CASSLGRGPYNEQFF. The CDR3 DNA is TGTGCCAGCAGCTTAGGGCGGGGACCCTACAATGAGCAGTTCTTC. The variable domain in full, completed from reference TRBV7-9 and TRBJ2-1, reads DTGVSQNPRHKITKRGQNVTFRCDPISEHNRLYWYRQTLGQGPEFLTYFQNEAQLEKSRLLSDRFSAERPKGSFSTLEIQRTEQGDSAMYLCASSLGRGPYNEQFFGPGTRLTVL.

This clone was recorded a few times. The chain joins TRBV23-1 to TRBJ1-5; no firm D call. TRBV23-1 falls under the ORF class, with uncertain function. This CDR3 has 12 amino acids. The V end lost 6 bases, the J end lost 5 bases, and 8 bases lay between the germline ends. CDR3 residues: CASSLLDQPQHF. The CDR3 nucleotides are TGCGCCAGCAGCCTTTTAGATCAGCCCCAGCATTTT.

The chain recombines TRBV21-1 with TRBJ2-7; the DNA was not compared with TRBD1, the D call given in the table. TRBV21-1 is a pseudogene segment. The CDR3 is 16 residues long. The CDR3 DNA reads TGTGCCAGCAGCAAAATCCACAGGGGGATAGTCTACGAGCAGTACTTC. This codes for CASSKIHRGIVYEQYF.

V is TRBV7-9 and J is TRBJ1-1; weak D call: TRBD1 (5 bases). The CDR3 is 13 amino acids. Germline V gene data show CDR1 as SEHNR and CDR2 as FQNEAQ (reference sequence). Between the trimmed V and J ends, which lost 5 bases and 10 bases, there was a span of 17 bases. CDR3 coding DNA: TGTGCCAGCAGCCCCGGGACCCCTAGAGGAGCTTTCTTT. Amino acids: CASSPGTPRGAFF.

The V call is TRBV4-2, the J call TRBJ1-6, with D perhaps matching TRBD1 (5 bases). The ends were cut back, 0 bases at V and 0 bases at J, with 9 bases in the middle. Germline-derived CDR1 and CDR2 are LGHNA and YNFKEQ. The length of the CDR3 is 17 residues. The CDR3 loop is CASSQDSDSSYNSPLHF. The CDR3 DNA follows: TGTGCCAGCAGCCAAGATAGCGACAGCTCCTATAATTCACCCCTCCACTTT.

V is TRBV9 and J is TRBJ2-3; no clear D. CDR1 and CDR2 (germline): SGDLS, YYNGEE. This CDR3 spans 12 amino acids. The germline V and J ends were trimmed by 0 bases and 5 bases, with 4 bases remaining between them. The CDR3 loop is CASSVGGDTQYF. The CDR3 bases are TGTGCCAGCAGCGTAGGGGGAGATACGCAGTATTTT.

V gene TRBV19 combines with J gene TRBJ2-2; unclear D gene. The CDR3 runs to 11 residues. Germline V gives CDR1 LNHDA, CDR2 SQIVND (reference sequence). The V and J ends lost 8 bases and 9 bases respectively, with 10 bases between them. CDR3 sequence (DNA): TGTGCCAGTCAAAATTGGTGGGAGCTGTTTTTT. This encodes CASQNWWELFF. Full variable domain (missing parts from reference TRBV19 and TRBJ2-2): DGGITQSPKYLFRKEGQNVTLSCEQNLNHDAMYWYRQDPGQGLRLIYYSQIVNDFQKGDIAEGYSVSREKKESFPLTVTSAQKNPTAFYLCASQNWWELFFGEGSRLTVL.

On this clone: One junction end does not reproduce the germline sequence, and a read error may be involved. This chain links TRBV7-7 with TRBJ1-3; TRBD1 aligns across 11 bases. The CDR3 has 15 amino acids. Germline CDR1 and CDR2: SSHAT and FNYEAQ (reference sequence). Here the CDR3 DNA reads TGTGCTAGCAGCCCGGACAGGGGGCCTGGAAACACCATATATTTT. Protein product: CASSPDRGPGNTIYF. The whole variable domain, remainder taken from reference TRBV7-7 and TRBJ1-3, is GAGVSQSPRYKVTKRGQDVTLRCDPISSHATLYWYQQALGQGPEFLTYFNYEAQPDKSGLPSDRFSAERPEGSISTLTIQRTEQRDSAMYRCASSPDRGPGNTIYFGEGSWLTVV.

The chain carries TRBV19 and TRBJ1-3; D not resolved. This CDR3 has 11 amino acids. The germline V and J ends were trimmed by 3 bases and 10 bases, with 7 bases remaining between them. Per germline, CDR1 LNHDA and CDR2 SQIVND (reference sequence). The CDR3 nucleotides read TGTGCCAGTAGTATTGCAACGACCATATATTTT. As protein: CASSIATTIYF.

The gene calls are TRBV7-2 and TRBJ2-5; TRBD1 agrees at 7 bases. CDR1 and CDR2 from the germline V gene are SGHTA and FQGNSA. This CDR3 is 14 amino acids long. The ends lost 5 bases at V and 0 bases at J; junction bases unmatched: 3. CDR3 protein: CASSGTVYQETQYF. The CDR3 DNA is TGTGCCAGCAGCGGGACAGTGTACCAAGAGACCCAGTACTTC.

The sample holds a few counts of this clone. The J gene is TRBJ1-2, the V gene TRBV7-9; the D gene is possibly TRBD1 (5 bases). CDR1 and CDR2 from the germline V gene are SEHNR and FQNEAQ (reference sequence). This CDR3 is built from 15 residues. V was clipped by 5 bases and J by 5 bases, with 18 bases between them. CDR3 loop: CASSPDISWGYGYTF. The DNA for the CDR3 is TGTGCCAGCAGCCCGGACATCTCCTGGGGGTATGGCTACACCTTC.